This T cell receptor (beta chain) was sequenced during a study of control samples from healthy donors and cancer patients. Clones were read by immunoSEQ multiplex PCR, and TCRdb kept only the in-frame ones, dropping some. The repertoire consists of 120,000 or so clones, with roughly 90% occurring once and the leading ten covering 30% to 50%. Per the germline V gene, CDR1 is SGHDT and CDR2 is YYEEEE. The ends lost 3 bases at V and 6 bases at J; junction bases unmatched: 15. This CDR3 spans 18 amino acids. The clonotype originates from a man aged 45-60 years in good health. The material sequenced was blood. The chain joins TRBV5-6 to TRBJ2-2; TRBD1 matches 9 bases. CDR3 residues: CASSWGIQGARSSGELFF. CDR3 DNA: TGTGCCAGCAGCTGGGGGATACAGGGGGCTCGCTCTTCCGGGGAGCTGTTTTTT.